This T cell receptor beta chain was sequenced for a study of regulatory T cells in long-lasting Graves disease. Through Arm-PCR of CDR3 regions and iRepertoire HTBI primers, TCR beta libraries were built. Each CDR3 protein is one row after TCRdb ran MiXCR on the multiplex PCR reads. The sample lists 300,000 to 350,000 distinct CDR3 sequences, 20% occurring once. The V and J ends lost 6 bases and 1 base respectively, with 12 bases between them. In germline, CDR1 is SNHLY, CDR2 FYNNEI. The length of the CDR3 is 14 residues. This sample's time point: persistent/refractory GD, antithyroid drugs over 5 years with positive TRAb. Following extraction of RNA from PBMCs, that RNA was used to make the TCR library. This clonotype was seen ten or more times. Antigen specificity is unknown. Whole-study results and caveats: Persistent patients shared more public clonotypes (roughly 2,800) than new patients (under 1,000). Newly diagnosed disease favored TRBV20-1 and TRBJ2-1 over persistent disease.

The chain combines TRBV2 with TRBJ1-1, with D possibly matching TRBD1 (6 bases). Sequenced material: peripheral blood mononuclear cells (PBMCs), taken when the disease was refractory, from a patient treated with antithyroid drugs. The receptor comes from a female donor with Graves disease. CDR3 DNA: TGTGCCAGCAGATCGATGGGGGCGAACACTGAAGCTTTCTTT. Amino acid sequence: CASRSMGANTEAFF.